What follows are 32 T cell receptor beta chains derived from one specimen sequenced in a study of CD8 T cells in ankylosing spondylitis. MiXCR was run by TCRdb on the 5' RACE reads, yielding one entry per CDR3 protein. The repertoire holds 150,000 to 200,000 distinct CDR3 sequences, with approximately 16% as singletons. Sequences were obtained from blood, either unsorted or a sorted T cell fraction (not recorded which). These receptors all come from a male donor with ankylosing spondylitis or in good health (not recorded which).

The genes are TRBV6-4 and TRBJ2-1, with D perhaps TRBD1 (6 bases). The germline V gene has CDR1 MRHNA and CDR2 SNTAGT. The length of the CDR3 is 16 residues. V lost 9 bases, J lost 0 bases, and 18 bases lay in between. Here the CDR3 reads CASKRTALSSYNEQFF. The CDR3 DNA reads TGTGCCAGTAAACGGACAGCCCTGAGCTCCTACAATGAGCAGTTCTTC.

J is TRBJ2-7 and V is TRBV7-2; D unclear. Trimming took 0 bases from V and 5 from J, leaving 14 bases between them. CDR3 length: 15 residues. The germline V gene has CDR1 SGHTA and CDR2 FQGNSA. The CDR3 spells CASSLARLSVHEQYF. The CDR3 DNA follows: TGTGCCAGCAGCTTAGCACGGCTATCAGTCCACGAGCAGTACTTC.

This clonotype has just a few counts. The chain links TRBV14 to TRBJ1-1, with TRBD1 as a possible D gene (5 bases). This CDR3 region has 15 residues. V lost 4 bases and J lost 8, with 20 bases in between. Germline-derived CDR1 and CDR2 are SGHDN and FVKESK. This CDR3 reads CASSRTAGPGSEAFF. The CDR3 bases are TGTGCCAGCAGCCGCACCGCGGGGCCGGGCTCGGAAGCTTTCTTT.

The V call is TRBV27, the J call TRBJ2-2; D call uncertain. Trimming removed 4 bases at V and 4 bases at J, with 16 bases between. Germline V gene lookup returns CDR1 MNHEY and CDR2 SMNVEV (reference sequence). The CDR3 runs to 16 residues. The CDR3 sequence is CASSSRLASGTGELFF. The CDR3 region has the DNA TGTGCCAGCAGTTCCAGGCTTGCGAGTGGCACCGGGGAGCTGTTTTTT.

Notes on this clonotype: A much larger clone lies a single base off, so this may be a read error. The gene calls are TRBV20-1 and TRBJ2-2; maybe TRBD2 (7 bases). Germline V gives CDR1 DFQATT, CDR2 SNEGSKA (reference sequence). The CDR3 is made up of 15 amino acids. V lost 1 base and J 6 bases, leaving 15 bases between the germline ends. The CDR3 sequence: CSARVSGGGAGELFF. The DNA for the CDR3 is TGCAGTGCTAGAGTTAGTGGAGGGGGGGCCGGGGAGCTGTTTTTT.

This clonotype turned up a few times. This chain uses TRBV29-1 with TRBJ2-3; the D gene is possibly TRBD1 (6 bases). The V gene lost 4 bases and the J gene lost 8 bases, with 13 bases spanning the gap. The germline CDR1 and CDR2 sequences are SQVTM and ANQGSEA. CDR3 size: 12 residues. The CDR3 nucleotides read TGCAGCGTTGGGGACAACGGGGCTACGCAGTATTTT. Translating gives CSVGDNGATQYF.

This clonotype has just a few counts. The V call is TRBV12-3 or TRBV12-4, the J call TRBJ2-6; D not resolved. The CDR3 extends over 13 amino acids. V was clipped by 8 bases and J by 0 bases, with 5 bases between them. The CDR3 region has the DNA TGTGCCAGCTCTATCTCTGGGGCCAACGTCCTGACTTTC. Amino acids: CASSISGANVLTF.

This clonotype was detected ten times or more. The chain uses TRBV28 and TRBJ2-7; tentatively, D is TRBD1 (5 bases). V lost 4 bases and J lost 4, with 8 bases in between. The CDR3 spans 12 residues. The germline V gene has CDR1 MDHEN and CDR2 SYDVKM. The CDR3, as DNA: TGTGCCAGCAGTTCACAGGTTTACGAGCAGTACTTC. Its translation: CASSSQVYEQYF.

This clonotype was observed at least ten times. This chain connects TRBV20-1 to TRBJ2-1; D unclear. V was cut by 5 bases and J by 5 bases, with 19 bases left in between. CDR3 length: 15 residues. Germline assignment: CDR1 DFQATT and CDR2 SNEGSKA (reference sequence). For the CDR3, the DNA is TGCAGTGCTCAAACCTATTACCGAGCAGACAATGAGCAGTTCTTC. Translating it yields CSAQTYYRADNEQFF.

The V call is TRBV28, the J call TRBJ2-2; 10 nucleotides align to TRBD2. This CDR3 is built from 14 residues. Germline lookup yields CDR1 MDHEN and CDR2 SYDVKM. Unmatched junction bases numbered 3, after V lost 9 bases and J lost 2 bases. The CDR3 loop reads CASASGRNTGELFF. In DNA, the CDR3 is TGTGCCAGTGCTAGCGGGAGAAACACCGGGGAGCTGTTTTTT.

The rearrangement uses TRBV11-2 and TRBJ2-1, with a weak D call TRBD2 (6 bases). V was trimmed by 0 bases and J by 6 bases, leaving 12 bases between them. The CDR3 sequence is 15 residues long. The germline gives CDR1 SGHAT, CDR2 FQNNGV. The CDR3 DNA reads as TGTGCCAGCAGCTTAGATGGGGGGTTGGCCAATGAGCAGTTCTTC. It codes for CASSLDGGLANEQFF.

For the CDR3, the DNA is TGTGCCAGCAGCCACGCCCGATTGGGGCGAGACGGCGGGAAATCCTACAATGAGCAGTTCTTC. Translated: CASSHARLGRDGGKSYNEQFF. The chain couples TRBV3-1 to TRBJ2-1; D may be TRBD2 (6 bases). Germline assignment: CDR1 LGHDT and CDR2 YNNKEL (reference sequence). Trimming removed 3 bases at V and 1 base at J, with 28 bases between. This CDR3 has 21 residues.

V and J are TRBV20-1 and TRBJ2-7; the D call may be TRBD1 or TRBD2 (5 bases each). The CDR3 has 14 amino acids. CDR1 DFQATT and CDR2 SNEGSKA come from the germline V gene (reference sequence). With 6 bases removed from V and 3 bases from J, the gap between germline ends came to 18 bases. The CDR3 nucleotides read TGCAGTGCCCCCCGGGGCGCCCTGGGCTACGAGCAGTACTTC. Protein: CSAPRGALGYEQYF.

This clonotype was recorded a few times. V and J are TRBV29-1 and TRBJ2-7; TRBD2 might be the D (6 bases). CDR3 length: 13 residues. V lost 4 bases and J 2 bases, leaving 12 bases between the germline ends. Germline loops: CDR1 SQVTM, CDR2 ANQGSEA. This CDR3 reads CSVVWRGAYEQYF. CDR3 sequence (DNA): TGCAGCGTTGTGTGGAGGGGAGCCTACGAGCAGTACTTC.

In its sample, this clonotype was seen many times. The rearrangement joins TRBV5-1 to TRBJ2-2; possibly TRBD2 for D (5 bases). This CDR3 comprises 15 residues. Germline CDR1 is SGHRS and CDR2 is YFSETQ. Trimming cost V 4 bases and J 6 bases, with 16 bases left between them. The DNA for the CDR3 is TGCGCCAGCAGCGTCGGACTTAGTGAGGCCGGGGAGCTGTTTTTT. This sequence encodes CASSVGLSEAGELFF.

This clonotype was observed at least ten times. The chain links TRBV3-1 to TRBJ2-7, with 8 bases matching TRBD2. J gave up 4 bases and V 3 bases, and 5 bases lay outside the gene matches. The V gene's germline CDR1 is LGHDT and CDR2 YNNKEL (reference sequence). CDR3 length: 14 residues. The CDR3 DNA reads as TGTGCCAGCAGCCAGACGAGCGGGAGTTACGAGCAGTACTTC. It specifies CASSQTSGSYEQYF.

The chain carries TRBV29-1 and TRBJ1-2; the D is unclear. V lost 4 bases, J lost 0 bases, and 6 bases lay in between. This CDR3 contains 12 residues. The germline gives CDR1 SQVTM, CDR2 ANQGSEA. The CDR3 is CSVGSPNYGYTF. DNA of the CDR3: TGCAGCGTTGGCAGCCCTAACTATGGCTACACCTTC.

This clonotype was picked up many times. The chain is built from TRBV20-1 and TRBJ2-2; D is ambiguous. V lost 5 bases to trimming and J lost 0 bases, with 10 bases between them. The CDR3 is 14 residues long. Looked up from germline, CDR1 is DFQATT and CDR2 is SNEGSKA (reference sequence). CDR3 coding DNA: TGCAGTGCTCGGAAAGTCGCGAACACCGGGGAGCTGTTTTTT. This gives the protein CSARKVANTGELFF.

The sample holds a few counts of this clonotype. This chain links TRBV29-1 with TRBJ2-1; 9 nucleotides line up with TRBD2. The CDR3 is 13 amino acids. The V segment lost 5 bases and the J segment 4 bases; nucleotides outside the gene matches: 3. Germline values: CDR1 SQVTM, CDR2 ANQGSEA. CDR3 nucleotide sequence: TGCAGCGTTCCGACTAGCGGATACAATGAGCAGTTCTTC. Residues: CSVPTSGYNEQFF.

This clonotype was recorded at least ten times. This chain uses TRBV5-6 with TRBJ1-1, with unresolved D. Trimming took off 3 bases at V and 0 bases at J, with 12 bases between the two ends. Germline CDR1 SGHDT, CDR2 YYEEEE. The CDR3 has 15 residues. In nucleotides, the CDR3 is TGTGCCAGCAGCTCGGCAATCCGGTTGAACACTGAAGCTTTCTTT. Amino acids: CASSSAIRLNTEAFF.

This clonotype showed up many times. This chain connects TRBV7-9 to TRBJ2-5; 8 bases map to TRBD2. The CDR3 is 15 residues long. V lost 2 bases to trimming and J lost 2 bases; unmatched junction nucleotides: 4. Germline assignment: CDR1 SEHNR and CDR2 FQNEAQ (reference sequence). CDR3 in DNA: TGTGCCAGCAGCTTAACGGGAGGGGGGCAAGAGACCCAGTACTTC. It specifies CASSLTGGGQETQYF.

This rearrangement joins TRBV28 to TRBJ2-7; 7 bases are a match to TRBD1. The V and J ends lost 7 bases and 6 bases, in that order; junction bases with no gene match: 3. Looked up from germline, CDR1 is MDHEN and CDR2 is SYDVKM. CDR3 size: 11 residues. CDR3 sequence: CASTDRVEQYF. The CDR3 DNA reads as TGTGCCAGCACCGACAGGGTCGAGCAGTACTTC.

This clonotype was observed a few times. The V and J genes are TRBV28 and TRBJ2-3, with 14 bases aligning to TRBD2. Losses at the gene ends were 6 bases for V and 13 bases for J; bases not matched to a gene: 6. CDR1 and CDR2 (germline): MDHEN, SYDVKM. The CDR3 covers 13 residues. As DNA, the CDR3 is TGTGCCAGCAGATCCCCGGGACTAGCGGGAGAGTATTTT. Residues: CASRSPGLAGEYF.

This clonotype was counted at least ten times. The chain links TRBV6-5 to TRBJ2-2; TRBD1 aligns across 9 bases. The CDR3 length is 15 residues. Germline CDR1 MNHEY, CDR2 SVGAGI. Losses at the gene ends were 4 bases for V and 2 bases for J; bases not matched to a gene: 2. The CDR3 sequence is CASSSDRGNTGELFF. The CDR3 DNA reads TGTGCCAGCAGTTCGGACAGGGGTAACACCGGGGAGCTGTTTTTT.

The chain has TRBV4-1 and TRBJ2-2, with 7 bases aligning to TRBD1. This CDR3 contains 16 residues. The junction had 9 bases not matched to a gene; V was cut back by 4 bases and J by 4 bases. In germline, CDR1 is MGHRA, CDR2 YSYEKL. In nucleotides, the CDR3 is TGCGCCAGCAGCCCCGGACAGGCCCGCGGCACCGGGGAGCTGTTTTTT. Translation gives CASSPGQARGTGELFF.

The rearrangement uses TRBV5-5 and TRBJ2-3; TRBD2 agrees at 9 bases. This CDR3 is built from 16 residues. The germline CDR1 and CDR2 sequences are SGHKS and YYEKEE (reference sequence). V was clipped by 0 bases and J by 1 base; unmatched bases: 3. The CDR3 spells CASSLGASGGTDTQYF. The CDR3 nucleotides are TGTGCCAGCAGCTTGGGGGCTAGCGGGGGCACAGATACGCAGTATTTT.

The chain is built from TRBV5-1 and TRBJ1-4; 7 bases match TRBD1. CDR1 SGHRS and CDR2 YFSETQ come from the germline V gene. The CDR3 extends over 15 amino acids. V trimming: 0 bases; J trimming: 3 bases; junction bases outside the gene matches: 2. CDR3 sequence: CASSLGGQANEKLFF. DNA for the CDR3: TGCGCCAGCAGCTTGGGTGGACAGGCTAATGAAAAACTGTTTTTT.

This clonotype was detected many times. CDR3 bases: TGTGCCAGCAGCTTAACGGCCAATCGGGCCTACGAGCAGTACTTC. Its translation is CASSLTANRAYEQYF. V is TRBV7-3 and J is TRBJ2-7; D gene ambiguous. Germline-derived CDR1 and CDR2 are SGHTA and FQGTGA. The CDR3 is 15 residues long. V was pared by 0 bases and J by 2 bases, with 11 bases between.

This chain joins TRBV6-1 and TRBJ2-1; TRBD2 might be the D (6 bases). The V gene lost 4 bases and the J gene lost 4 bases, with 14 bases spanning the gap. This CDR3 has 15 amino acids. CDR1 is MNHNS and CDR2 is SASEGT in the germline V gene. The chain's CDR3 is CASSVEAGTYNEQFF. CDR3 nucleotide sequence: TGTGCCAGCAGTGTCGAAGCGGGTACATACAATGAGCAGTTCTTC.

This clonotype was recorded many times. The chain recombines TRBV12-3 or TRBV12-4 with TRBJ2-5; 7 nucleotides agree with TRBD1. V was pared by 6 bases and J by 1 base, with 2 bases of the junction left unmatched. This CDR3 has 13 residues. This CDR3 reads CASRGTVQETQYF. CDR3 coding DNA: TGTGCCAGCAGGGGGACAGTCCAAGAGACCCAGTACTTC.

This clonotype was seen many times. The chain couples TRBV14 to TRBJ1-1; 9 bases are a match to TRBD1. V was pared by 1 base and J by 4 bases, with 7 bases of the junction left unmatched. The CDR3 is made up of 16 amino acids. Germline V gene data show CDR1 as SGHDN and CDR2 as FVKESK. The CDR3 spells CASSQGPGTGRTEAFF. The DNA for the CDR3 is TGTGCCAGCAGCCAAGGCCCCGGGACAGGGCGCACTGAAGCTTTCTTT.

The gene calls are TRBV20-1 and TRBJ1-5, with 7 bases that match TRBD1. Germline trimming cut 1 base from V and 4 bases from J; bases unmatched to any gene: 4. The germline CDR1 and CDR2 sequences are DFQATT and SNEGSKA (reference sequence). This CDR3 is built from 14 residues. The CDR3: CSARVTGKNQPQHF. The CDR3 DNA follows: TGCAGTGCTAGAGTGACAGGGAAAAATCAGCCCCAGCATTTT.